Presented here are 31 T cell receptor beta chains from one specimen sequenced in a study of cytomegalovirus exposure and HLA in healthy donors. The PCR ran on 60 Vbeta and 13 Jbeta primers. The table came from immunoSEQ multiplex PCR; TCRdb's copy has only in-frame clones and leaves some out. The sample has 65,000 to 85,000 clones; 72% are singletons. The sample taken for sequencing was PBMCs. Receptors were obtained from a man in his sixties in good health and CMV-seropositive.

The V and J genes are TRBV6-5 and TRBJ2-7, with TRBD1 matching over 7 bases. The CDR3 has 13 amino acids. J was trimmed by 7 bases and V by 4 bases; bases with no gene match: 7. The germline V gene has CDR1 MNHEY and CDR2 SVGAGI. The CDR3 protein is CASSSQGPEEQYF. DNA for the CDR3: TGTGCCAGCAGTTCACAGGGGCCGGAGGAGCAGTACTTC.

The rearrangement links TRBV6-5 to TRBJ2-7, with TRBD2 identical over 11 bases. The germline CDR1 and CDR2 sequences are MNHEY and SVGAGI. The CDR3 length is 15 residues. Unmatched junction bases numbered 4, after V lost 6 bases and J lost 0 bases. DNA of the CDR3: TGTGCCAGCAGCTTAGCGGGAGGGAGCTCCTACGAGCAGTACTTC. Translated: CASSLAGGSSYEQYF.

The rearrangement links TRBV19 to TRBJ2-1; D is perhaps TRBD2 (6 bases). The germline gives CDR1 LNHDA, CDR2 SQIVND (reference sequence). This CDR3 is built from 15 residues. Trimming took 6 bases from V and 0 from J, leaving 12 bases between them. For the CDR3, the DNA is TGTGCCAGTAGAAGCCGGGGGAGCTCCTACAATGAGCAGTTCTTC. Translation: CASRSRGSSYNEQFF. Full variable domain (outside the CDR3, taken from reference TRBV19 and TRBJ2-1): DGGITQSPKYLFRKEGQNVTLSCEQNLNHDAMYWYRQDPGQGLRLIYYSQIVNDFQKGDIAEGYSVSREKKESFPLTVTSAQKNPTAFYLCASRSRGSSYNEQFFGPGTRLTVL.

The chain uses TRBV10-3 and TRBJ1-5, with unresolved D. Per germline, CDR1 ENHRY and CDR2 SYGVKD. This CDR3 has 13 amino acids. V gave up 0 bases and J gave up 6 bases, with 6 bases separating them. The chain's CDR3 is CAISESEVQPQHF. DNA of the CDR3: TGTGCCATCAGTGAGTCTGAGGTTCAGCCCCAGCATTTT.

V gene TRBV5-5 combines with J gene TRBJ1-1; TRBD1 might be the D (6 bases). The germline CDR1 and CDR2 sequences are SGHKS and YYEKEE (reference sequence). The CDR3 covers 15 residues. V was clipped by 4 bases and J by 4 bases, with 17 bases between them. The CDR3 DNA sequence: TGTGCCAGCAGCGGGGAAGGGGGTAAGGGCACTGAAGCTTTCTTT. Amino acids: CASSGEGGKGTEAFF.

CDR3 protein: CASSPRSGGGRILDNEQFF. As DNA, the CDR3 is TGTGCCAGCTCACCCCGGAGCGGGGGCGGCAGGATTTTGGACAATGAGCAGTTCTTC. The chain recombines TRBV18 with TRBJ2-1; 8 bases agree with TRBD2. Germline V gene sequence: CDR1 KGHSH, CDR2 LQKENI. The ends lost 3 bases at V and 5 bases at J; junction bases unmatched: 18. The CDR3 is 19 residues long. Based on the CDR3 plus reference TRBV18 and TRBJ2-1, the full variable domain is NAGVMQNPRHLVRRRGQEARLRCSPMKGHSHVYWYRQLPEEGLKFMVYLQKENIIDESGMPKERFSAEFPKEGPSILRIQQVVRGDSAAYFCASSPRSGGGRILDNEQFFGPGTRLTVL.

The V and J genes are TRBV5-1 and TRBJ2-2; tentative D call: TRBD2 (6 bases). The CDR3 totals 14 residues. From germline, CDR1 is SGHRS and CDR2 YFSETQ. Trimming left V 4 bases short and J 0 bases short, with 7 bases between. Here the CDR3 DNA reads TGCGCCAGCAGCCGGGACTCGAACACCGGGGAGCTGTTTTTT. It specifies CASSRDSNTGELFF.

This sequence joins TRBV27 and TRBJ1-1; D may be TRBD1 (6 bases). Germline V gives CDR1 MNHEY, CDR2 SMNVEV (reference sequence). The CDR3 is made up of 15 amino acids. Trimming took 6 bases from V and 4 from J, leaving 18 bases between them. The CDR3: CASSFGGLRSTEAFF. The CDR3 DNA follows: TGTGCCAGCAGCTTCGGGGGGCTTCGGAGCACTGAAGCTTTCTTT.

This clone was recorded only once. The chain uses TRBV7-2 and TRBJ2-5, with unresolved D. Germline V gives CDR1 SGHTA, CDR2 FQGNSA. CDR3 length equals 11 residues. Trimming left V 4 bases short and J 4 bases short, with 4 bases between. CDR3: CASSSVETQYF. CDR3 nucleotides: TGTGCCAGCAGCTCAGTAGAGACCCAGTACTTC.

The chain uses TRBV27 and TRBJ2-1; 9 bases match TRBD1. The CDR3 covers 15 residues. The trim removed 6 bases at V and 4 bases at J, leaving 7 bases unmatched. CDR1 and CDR2 (germline): MNHEY, SMNVEV (reference sequence). CDR3 bases: TGTGCCAGCAGACAGGGGACAGGGAGGTACAATGAGCAGTTCTTC. It yields the protein CASRQGTGRYNEQFF.

The gene calls are TRBV12-2 and TRBJ1-5; the D call TRBD1 from the table was never checked on the DNA. TRBV12-2 is listed as a pseudogene. The CDR3 is 16 amino acids. Here the CDR3 DNA reads TGTGCAAGTCGCAGCCTAGGACAGCCGAGCAATCAGCCCCAGCATTTT. Amino acid sequence: CASRSLGQPSNQPQHF.

V and J are TRBV5-6 and TRBJ1-3; D unresolved. Germline V gene data show CDR1 as SGHDT and CDR2 as YYEEEE. V dropped 1 base and J dropped 0 bases, with 8 bases sitting between them. This CDR3 comprises 15 residues. CDR3 DNA sequence: TGTGCCAGCAGCTTGTATCGGTTCTCTGGAAACACCATATATTTT. This gives the protein CASSLYRFSGNTIYF.

This clone has only a few counts. The chain couples TRBV19 to TRBJ2-5, with TRBD2 matching over 14 bases. The CDR3 covers 17 residues. Germline V gives CDR1 LNHDA, CDR2 SQIVND (reference sequence). The J segment lost 2 bases and the V segment lost 3 bases, leaving 5 bases of the junction unmatched. CDR3 residues: CASSMGGLAGAQETQYF. The CDR3 nucleotides read TGTGCCAGTAGTATGGGGGGACTAGCGGGAGCACAAGAGACCCAGTACTTC. The whole variable domain, filled in from reference TRBV19 and TRBJ2-5, reads DGGITQSPKYLFRKEGQNVTLSCEQNLNHDAMYWYRQDPGQGLRLIYYSQIVNDFQKGDIAEGYSVSREKKESFPLTVTSAQKNPTAFYLCASSMGGLAGAQETQYFGPGTRLLVL.

The rearrangement joins TRBV19 to TRBJ2-1; the D gene is possibly TRBD2 (6 bases). From germline, CDR1 is LNHDA and CDR2 SQIVND (reference sequence). This CDR3 is built from 12 residues. Trimming took 6 bases from V and 9 from J, leaving 12 bases between them. This CDR3 is CASSRLGSEQFF. In nucleotides, the CDR3 is TGTGCCAGTAGCCGACTAGGCAGTGAGCAGTTCTTC.

The chain employs TRBV2 and TRBJ2-1; 9 bases line up with TRBD1. V trimming: 4 bases; J trimming: 3 bases; junction bases outside the gene matches: 7. The CDR3 is 16 residues long. Germline CDR1 SNHLY, CDR2 FYNNEI. CDR3 amino acids: CASSVGQGRVYNEQFF. CDR3 DNA: TGTGCCAGCAGTGTTGGACAGGGGAGGGTCTACAATGAGCAGTTCTTC.

This sequence joins TRBV19 and TRBJ1-2; a weak D match, TRBD1 (5 bases). The ends were cut back, 7 bases at V and 10 bases at J, with 16 bases in the middle. Germline V CDR1 and CDR2: LNHDA, SQIVND (reference sequence). The CDR3 is made up of 12 amino acids. In DNA, the CDR3 is TGTGCCAGTAATATCGGGGGGGTCGACTACACCTTC. Translating gives CASNIGGVDYTF.

The chain combines TRBV18 with TRBJ2-1, with unresolved D. Per germline, CDR1 KGHSH and CDR2 LQKENI. The CDR3 runs 13 residues. V was shortened by 0 bases and J by 9 bases, with 9 bases between the two germline ends. CDR3 DNA: TGTGCCAGCTCACCACCAGTCCACGGTGAGCAGTTCTTC. This sequence encodes CASSPPVHGEQFF.

This chain joins TRBV27 and TRBJ1-4, with TRBD1 identical over 7 bases. CDR3 size: 14 residues. The V segment lost 1 base and the J segment 9 bases; nucleotides outside the gene matches: 5. Germline CDR1 and CDR2: MNHEY and SMNVEV (reference sequence). For the CDR3, the DNA is TGTGCCAGCAGTTTATTGACAGGGACGCAAAAACTGTTTTTT. Translation: CASSLLTGTQKLFF. Full variable domain (missing parts from reference TRBV27 and TRBJ1-4): EAQVTQNPRYLITVTGKKLTVTCSQNMNHEYMSWYRQDPGLGLRQIYYSMNVEVTDKGDVPEGYKVSRKEKRNFPLILESPSPNQTSLYFCASSLLTGTQKLFFGSGTQLSVL.

In its sample, this clone was seen a few times. The chain couples TRBV7-2 to TRBJ2-2; 7 bases fit TRBD2. V trimming: 2 bases; J trimming: 7 bases; junction bases outside the gene matches: 7. The CDR3 runs to 15 residues. Germline V gene lookup returns CDR1 SGHTA and CDR2 FQGNSA. The CDR3: CASSLRGRADGELFF. The CDR3 coding sequence is TGTGCCAGCAGCTTACGGGGGAGGGCCGACGGGGAGCTGTTTTTT.

The chain uses TRBV4-3 and TRBJ1-1, with D perhaps TRBD1 (6 bases). Germline loops: CDR1 LGHNA, CDR2 YSLEER. The CDR3 is 15 amino acids. The V gene lost 0 bases and the J gene lost 5 bases, with 13 bases spanning the gap. The CDR3, as DNA: TGCGCCAGCAGCCAAGATAAGGGAGGGGGGACTGAAGCTTTCTTT. This sequence encodes CASSQDKGGGTEAFF.

The V and J genes are TRBV7-3 and TRBJ2-3, with a weak D call TRBD2 (6 bases). Germline CDR1 SGHTA, CDR2 FQGTGA. Trimming took 4 bases from V and 3 from J, leaving 14 bases between them. This CDR3 spans 15 amino acids. CDR3 amino acids: CASSSTGTLTDTQYF. The DNA of the CDR3 is TGTGCCAGCAGCTCTACCGGGACTTTGACAGATACGCAGTATTTT.

This chain links TRBV10-3 with TRBJ2-1, with D possibly TRBD2 on 5 matching bases. The CDR3 length is 18 residues. Looked up from germline, CDR1 is ENHRY and CDR2 is SYGVKD. With 0 bases removed from V and 13 bases from J, the gap between germline ends came to 28 bases. The CDR3 sequence is CAISESGPRRFGRERQFF. The CDR3 nucleotides read TGTGCCATCAGTGAGTCAGGACCCCGGAGGTTTGGACGAGAGAGACAGTTCTTC.

The chain recombines TRBV19 with TRBJ1-5; D is possibly TRBD1 (5 bases). In germline, CDR1 is LNHDA, CDR2 SQIVND (reference sequence). Trimming left V 7 bases short and J 0 bases short, with 10 bases between. This CDR3 has 14 amino acids. The CDR3 loop reads CASKVRDSNQPQHF. The DNA of the CDR3 is TGTGCCAGTAAAGTCAGGGATAGCAATCAGCCCCAGCATTTT.

The rearrangement uses TRBV28 and TRBJ1-2; D perhaps matches TRBD1 (6 bases). The germline V gene has CDR1 MDHEN and CDR2 SYDVKM. The CDR3 runs to 13 residues. The V and J ends lost 6 bases and 4 bases respectively, with 12 bases between them. CDR3 region: CASRADRPYGYTF. As DNA, the CDR3 is TGTGCCAGCAGAGCCGACAGGCCCTATGGCTACACCTTC.

This chain joins TRBV2 and TRBJ1-5, with TRBD1 as a possible D gene (5 bases). From germline, CDR1 is SNHLY and CDR2 FYNNEI. The CDR3 covers 14 residues. V lost 4 bases and J lost 2, with 9 bases in between. CDR3 in DNA: TGTGCCAGCAGTGGTTGGGGGGGCAATCAGCCCCAGCATTTT. This encodes CASSGWGGNQPQHF.

This clone has just a few counts. The chain links TRBV7-7 to TRBJ1-1, with D unresolved. V was trimmed by 3 bases and J by 1 base, leaving 6 bases between them. The V gene's germline CDR1 is SSHAT and CDR2 FNYEAQ (reference sequence). The CDR3 spans 13 residues. CDR3 coding DNA: TGTGCCAGCAGCTTTGCGGAGAACACTGAAGCTTTCTTT. Encoded protein: CASSFAENTEAFF. The full variable domain, with the rest looked up from reference TRBV7-7 and TRBJ1-1, is GAGVSQSPRYKVTKRGQDVTLRCDPISSHATLYWYQQALGQGPEFLTYFNYEAQPDKSGLPSDRFSAERPEGSISTLTIQRTEQRDSAMYRCASSFAENTEAFFGQGTRLTVV.

This clone has a handful of counts. The V call is TRBV6-5, the J call TRBJ2-7, with 9 bases aligning to TRBD2. Germline loops: CDR1 MNHEY, CDR2 SVGAGI. This CDR3 spans 13 amino acids. V dropped 8 bases and J dropped 3; count of bases not matched to a gene: 5. The CDR3 coding sequence is TGTGCCAGCTCTGCGGGGGGGCTCTACGAGCAGTACTTC. Its translation: CASSAGGLYEQYF.

This clone was observed a single time. The genes are TRBV19 and TRBJ2-3; possible D gene TRBD2, 5 bases. This CDR3 contains 17 residues. The germline V gene encodes CDR1 LNHDA and CDR2 SQIVND (reference sequence). Trimming took off 4 bases at V and 5 bases at J, with 22 bases between the two ends. CDR3 sequence (DNA): TGTGCCAGTAGTAGCGGACTCTTAGCAGGTGACGAAGATACGCAGTATTTT. It specifies CASSSGLLAGDEDTQYF.

In DNA form, the CDR3 reads TGTGCCAGCAGCTCGCCGGGGGGCCGGGACACTGAAGCTTTCTTT. Translated, it gives CASSSPGGRDTEAFF. The rearrangement joins TRBV7-6 to TRBJ1-1, with D perhaps TRBD1 (6 bases). This CDR3 comprises 15 residues. Germline V gene data show CDR1 as SGHVS and CDR2 as FNYEAQ. The germline V and J ends were trimmed by 4 bases and 3 bases, with 15 bases remaining between them.

The J gene is TRBJ2-2, the V gene TRBV11-3; D call uncertain. The CDR3 extends over 14 amino acids. V was clipped by 3 bases and J by 0 bases, with 5 bases between them. Germline CDR1 is SGHNT and CDR2 is YENEEA. This CDR3 reads CASSFRANTGELFF. CDR3 bases: TGTGCCAGCAGCTTTCGGGCGAACACCGGGGAGCTGTTTTTT.

The V call is TRBV4-2, the J call TRBJ1-1; 8 bases fit TRBD1. J gave up 8 bases and V 3 bases, and 5 bases lay outside the gene matches. This CDR3 contains 13 residues. Looked up from germline, CDR1 is LGHNA and CDR2 is YNFKEQ. The CDR3: CASSHSQGGEAFF. The CDR3, as DNA: TGTGCCAGCAGCCACTCACAGGGGGGGGAAGCTTTCTTT.